The present TCR beta chain was sequenced within a study of human T cells and chemical hapten exposure. Time point defined: pre-sensitization, week 0. Documented treatment: therapeutic diphenylcyclopropenone sensitization with weekly scalp DPC. V lost 0 bases and J lost 2; bases outside the gene matches: 6. The CDR3 is 17 residues long. MiXCR, applied by TCRdb to the RACE reads, yields one record per CDR3 protein. The sample lists fewer than 60,000 distinct CDR3 sequences, around 11% occurring once. V usage is TRBV12-3 or TRBV12-4 and J usage is TRBJ2-2; TRBD2 matches 7 bases. The material sequenced was whole blood, taken in connection with sensitization to the hapten diphenylcyclopropenone (DPC). The TCR sequence derives from a woman aged 40 to 50 with alopecia areata. Some clones in this sample may be carry-over from other donors' samples. Here the CDR3 reads CASSLALLAVNTGELFF. The CDR3 region has the DNA TGTGCCAGCAGTTTAGCGCTCCTAGCGGTTAACACCGGGGAGCTGTTTTTT.